The clone carrying this T cell receptor beta chain has at least ten counts. What it binds is unknown. The sample comes from a study of breast tumors, draining lymph nodes, adjacent tissues. Points from the study as a whole: Findings are consistent with lymph node origin and intratumoral expansion of most tumor T cells.

TCRdb reprocessed the multiplex PCR reads with MiXCR, giving one entry per CDR3 protein. Among about 230,000 distinct CDR3 sequences, about 32% were seen once, and the ten largest hold around 1.4%. There are 14 residues in the CDR3. The V gene lost 0 bases and the J gene lost 6 bases, with 14 bases spanning the gap. The germline CDR1 and CDR2 sequences are DFQATT and SNEGSKA (reference sequence). The lymph nodes were axillary draining lymph nodes from breast cancer patients. The origin of this receptor is a female donor with breast cancer. Some clones in this sample may be carry-over from other donors' samples. The sequenced material came from axillary lymph node tissue. This chain joins TRBV20-1 and TRBJ2-5, with D possibly TRBD2 on 6 matching bases. The CDR3 reads CSAREGGGVKTQYF. Here the CDR3 DNA reads TGCAGTGCTAGAGAGGGAGGAGGGGTAAAGACCCAGTACTTC.